This T cell receptor (beta chain) was captured in a study of T cells in Graves' hyperthyroidism and ophthalmopathy. Study-wide results and caveats: Ophthalmopathy was identified by the model a median around 6 months ahead of onset.

The V and J ends lost 4 bases and 5 bases respectively, with 16 bases between them. The CDR3 has 15 amino acids. CDR1 is SGHNT and CDR2 is YYREEE in the germline V gene (reference sequence). Notes on this clonotype: Its specificity is not known.

Graves' hyperthyroidism without ophthalmopathy progression within 18 months was termed stable. Hyperthyroidism in the patients, aged 18 to 65, was newly diagnosed and under 2 months in duration. Researchers amplified the TCR beta CDR3 regions from RNA transcripts. Initially, a first-round RT-PCR of the TCR CDR3 employed the HTBI primer set. MiXCR was run by TCRdb on the multiplex PCR reads, yielding one entry per CDR3 protein. The data show fewer than 400,000 distinct CDR3 sequences, roughly 25% seen once. V usage is TRBV5-4 and J usage is TRBJ2-1; TRBD1 is a possible D gene (6 bases). The source material was blood. The clonotype comes from a man aged 50 to 59 with Graves' hyperthyroidism. This CDR3 is CASSPRLSGDNEQFF. As DNA, the CDR3 is TGTGCCAGCAGCCCTAGACTATCAGGGGACAATGAGCAGTTCTTC.